A single sample is the source of the 10 T cell receptor beta chains below, sequenced in a study of response to subunit inactivated influenza vaccine. From the RT-PCR reads, TCRdb called clonotypes with MiXCR, one entry per CDR3 protein. Here the sample spans about 780,000 distinct CDR3 sequences, about 18% being singletons. Sequencing used PBMCs from blood, obtained 5 days after vaccination. The receptors stem from a man aged 50 to 59 who received an inactivated influenza vaccine.

This clonotype showed up just a few times. V and J are TRBV6-6 and TRBJ2-1; D not resolved. The CDR3 sequence is 13 residues long. Germline V gene lookup returns CDR1 MNHNY and CDR2 SVGAGI (reference sequence). V dropped 1 base and J dropped 8 bases, with 9 bases sitting between them. The DNA for the CDR3 is TGTGCCAGCAGTTACTGGGGTAACGATGAGCAGTTCTTC. This encodes CASSYWGNDEQFF.

This clonotype was seen repeatedly, ten times or more. The chain combines TRBV29-1 with TRBJ2-2; D gene unclear. V lost 4 bases to trimming and J lost 6 bases, with 6 bases between them. Germline V gives CDR1 SQVTM, CDR2 ANQGSEA. The CDR3 runs 11 residues. The CDR3 protein is CSVVRAGELFF. DNA for the CDR3: TGCAGCGTTGTCCGTGCCGGGGAGCTGTTTTTT.

This chain joins TRBV2 and TRBJ1-1; D remains unclear. The germline gives CDR1 SNHLY, CDR2 FYNNEI. The length of the CDR3 is 13 residues. The V end lost 2 bases, the J end lost 3 bases, and 7 bases lay between the germline ends. The CDR3 here is CASSERSDTEAFF. The CDR3 DNA follows: TGTGCCAGCAGTGAACGGTCGGACACTGAAGCTTTCTTT.

This clonotype occurred many times. V usage is TRBV29-1 and J usage is TRBJ2-1; TRBD1 aligns across 8 bases. The CDR3 is 20 amino acids. Trimming took 7 bases from V and 0 from J; bases not matched to a gene: 23. Germline V lookup: CDR1 SQVTM, CDR2 ANQGSEA. CDR3 region: CSAQGQGRIDGASSYNEQFF. For the CDR3, the DNA is TGCAGCGCCCAAGGACAGGGTAGAATAGACGGGGCGAGCTCCTACAATGAGCAGTTCTTC.

This clonotype was detected a few times. The chain is built from TRBV4-3 and TRBJ1-1; no clear D gene. The V gene lost 0 bases and the J gene lost 2 bases, with 10 bases spanning the gap. Germline loops: CDR1 LGHNA, CDR2 YSLEER. This CDR3 has 15 residues. The CDR3 spells CASSQERSINTEAFF. The CDR3 DNA is TGCGCCAGCAGCCAAGAGCGCAGTATAAACACTGAAGCTTTCTTT.

The V and J genes are TRBV5-4 and TRBJ2-2; 10 bases are a match to TRBD1. The ends lost 4 bases at V and 11 bases at J; junction bases unmatched: 8. This CDR3 spans 14 amino acids. CDR1 is SGHNT and CDR2 is YYREEE in the germline V gene (reference sequence). CDR3 amino acids: CASSIDRGHPELFF. CDR3 coding DNA: TGTGCCAGCAGCATTGACAGGGGGCATCCCGAGCTGTTTTTT.

The chain combines TRBV2 with TRBJ1-5; D call uncertain. Looked up from germline, CDR1 is SNHLY and CDR2 is FYNNEI. The CDR3 spans 14 residues. V gave up 8 bases and J gave up 0 bases, with 11 bases separating them. CDR3 sequence (DNA): TGTGCCAGCTGCACAGCATATAGCAATCAGCCCCAGCATTTT. Translated, it gives CASCTAYSNQPQHF.

The V call is TRBV7-2, the J call TRBJ2-7; the D gene is possibly TRBD2 (5 bases). CDR1 SGHTA and CDR2 FQGNSA come from the germline V gene. The CDR3 is made up of 14 amino acids. The V and J ends lost 2 bases and 4 bases respectively, with 12 bases between them. CDR3 nucleotides: TGTGCCAGCAGCTTATCGGGGATCAAGTACGAGCAGTACTTC. This sequence encodes CASSLSGIKYEQYF.

This chain links TRBV18 with TRBJ1-5, with D unclear. Germline V lookup: CDR1 KGHSH, CDR2 LQKENI. The CDR3 has 14 residues. The V end lost 2 bases, the J end lost 9 bases, and 14 bases lay between the germline ends. The CDR3 nucleotides read TGTGCCAGCTCACCAGCGGGCCGAGGCACGCCCCAGCATTTT. Translating it yields CASSPAGRGTPQHF.

This clonotype was counted many times. This chain links TRBV7-2 with TRBJ2-1, with D maybe TRBD1 (6 bases). With 7 bases removed from V and 9 bases from J, the gap between germline ends came to 25 bases. In germline, CDR1 is SGHTA, CDR2 FQGNSA. The CDR3 is made up of 16 amino acids. CDR3 region: CASKVSGARGHVEQFF. In DNA form, the CDR3 reads TGTGCCAGCAAAGTCTCAGGGGCCCGAGGTCACGTTGAGCAGTTCTTC.